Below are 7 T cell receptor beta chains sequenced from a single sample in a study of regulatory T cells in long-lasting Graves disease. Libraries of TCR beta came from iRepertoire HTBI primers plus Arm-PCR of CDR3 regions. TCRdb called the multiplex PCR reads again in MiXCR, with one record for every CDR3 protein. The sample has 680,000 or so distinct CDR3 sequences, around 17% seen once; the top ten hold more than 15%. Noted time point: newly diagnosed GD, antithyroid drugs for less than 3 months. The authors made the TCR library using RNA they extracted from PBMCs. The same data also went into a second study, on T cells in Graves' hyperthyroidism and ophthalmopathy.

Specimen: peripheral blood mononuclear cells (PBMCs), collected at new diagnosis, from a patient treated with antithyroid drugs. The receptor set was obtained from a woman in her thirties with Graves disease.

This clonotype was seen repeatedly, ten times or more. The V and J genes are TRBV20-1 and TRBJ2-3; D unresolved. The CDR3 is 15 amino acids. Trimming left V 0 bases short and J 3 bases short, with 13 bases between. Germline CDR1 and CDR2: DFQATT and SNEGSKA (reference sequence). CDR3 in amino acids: CSARDVAGRTDTQYF. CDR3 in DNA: TGCAGTGCTAGAGATGTAGCTGGTCGGACAGATACGCAGTATTTT.

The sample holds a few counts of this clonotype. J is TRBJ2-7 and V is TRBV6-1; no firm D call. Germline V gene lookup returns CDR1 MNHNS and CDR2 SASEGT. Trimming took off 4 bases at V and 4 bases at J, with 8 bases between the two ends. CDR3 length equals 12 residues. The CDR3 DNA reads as TGTGCCAGCAGTGTGGTAAAGTACGAGCAGTACTTC. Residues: CASSVVKYEQYF.

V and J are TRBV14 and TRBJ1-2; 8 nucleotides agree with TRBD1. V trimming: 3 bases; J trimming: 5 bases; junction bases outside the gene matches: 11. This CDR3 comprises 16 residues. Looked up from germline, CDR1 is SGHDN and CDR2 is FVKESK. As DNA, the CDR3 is TGTGCCAGCAGCCAGGCCTGGGACAGGAAATTTTATGGCTACACCTTC. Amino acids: CASSQAWDRKFYGYTF.

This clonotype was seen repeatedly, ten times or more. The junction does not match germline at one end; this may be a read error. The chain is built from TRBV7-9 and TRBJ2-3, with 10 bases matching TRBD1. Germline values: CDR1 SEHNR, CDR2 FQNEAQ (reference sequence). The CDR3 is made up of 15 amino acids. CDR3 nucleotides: TGCGCCAGCAGCTTCTTGGGACAGGGGACAGATACGCAGTATTTT. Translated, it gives CASSFLGQGTDTQYF.

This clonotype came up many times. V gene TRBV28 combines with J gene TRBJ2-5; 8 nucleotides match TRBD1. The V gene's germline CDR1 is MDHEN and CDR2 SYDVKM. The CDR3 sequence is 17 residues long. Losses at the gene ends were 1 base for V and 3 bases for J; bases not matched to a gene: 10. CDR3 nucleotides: TGTGCCAGCAGTTTATCCACAAGAGCGGACAGGGAAGAGACCCAGTACTTC. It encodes CASSLSTRADREETQYF.

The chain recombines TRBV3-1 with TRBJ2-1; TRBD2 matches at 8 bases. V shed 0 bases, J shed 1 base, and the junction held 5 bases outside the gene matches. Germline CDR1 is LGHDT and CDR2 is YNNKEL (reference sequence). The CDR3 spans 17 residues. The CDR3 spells CASSQEVRLASYNEQFF. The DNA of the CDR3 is TGTGCCAGCAGCCAAGAAGTAAGACTAGCGTCCTACAATGAGCAGTTCTTC.

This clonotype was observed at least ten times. The CDR3 here is CATSRGANYGYTF. CDR3 DNA sequence: TGTGCCACCAGCCGTGGGGCGAACTATGGCTACACCTTC. The chain uses TRBV15 and TRBJ1-2, with D possibly TRBD1 on 5 matching bases. Deletions cut 5 bases from V and 2 bases from J, with 9 bases between. Germline CDR1 reads LNHNV; CDR2 reads YYDKDF (reference sequence). CDR3 length equals 13 residues.